The clone carrying this T cell receptor beta chain was seen a few times. The source of the sample is a study of blood T cells in healthy people across ages. V was pared by 1 base and J by 7 bases, with 14 bases between. CDR1 is DFQATT and CDR2 is SNEGSKA in the germline V gene (reference sequence). The CDR3 sequence is 15 residues long. Alongside a J-beta primer mix, a sample-barcoded 5' primer served in a second PCR lasting roughly 6 to 11 cycles. TCRdb processed the 5' RACE reads anew with MiXCR; each CDR3 protein has one entry. Of approximately 900,000 distinct CDR3 sequences listed, almost 30% are singletons. This same sample was also part of a study on T cells of mothers and their children.

This sequence originates from a woman aged 40 to 49 in good health. Sequenced material: blood. The genes are TRBV20-1 and TRBJ1-6, with D perhaps matching TRBD1 (5 bases). The CDR3 DNA is TGCAGTGCTAGAGGGCAGGGACGGATGAATTCACCCCTCCACTTT. Its translation: CSARGQGRMNSPLHF.